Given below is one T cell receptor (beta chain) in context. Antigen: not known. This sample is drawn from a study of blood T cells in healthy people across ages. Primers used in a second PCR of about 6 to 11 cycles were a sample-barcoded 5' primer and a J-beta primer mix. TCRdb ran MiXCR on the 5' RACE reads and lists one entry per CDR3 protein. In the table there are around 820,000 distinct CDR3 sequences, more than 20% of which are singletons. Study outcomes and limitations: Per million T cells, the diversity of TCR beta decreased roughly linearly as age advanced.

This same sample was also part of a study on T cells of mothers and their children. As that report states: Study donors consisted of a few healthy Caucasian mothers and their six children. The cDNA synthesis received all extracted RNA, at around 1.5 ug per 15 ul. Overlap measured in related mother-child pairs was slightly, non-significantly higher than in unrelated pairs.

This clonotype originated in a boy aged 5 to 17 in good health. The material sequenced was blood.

CDR3 loop: CASSGPGTGSSYEQYF. DNA of the CDR3: TGTGCCAGCAGTGGGCCAGGGACTGGAAGCTCCTACGAGCAGTACTTC. This chain connects TRBV27 to TRBJ2-7; possible D gene TRBD2, 6 bases. Trimming cost V 5 bases and J 0 bases, with 17 bases left between them. CDR1 is MNHEY, CDR2 SMNVEV, per germline (reference sequence). The CDR3 runs to 16 residues.